A single sample is the source of the 13 T cell receptor beta chains below, sequenced in a study of T-cell memory formation after mild COVID-19. TCRdb re-called the 5' RACE reads through MiXCR, storing one row per CDR3 protein. This table has 110,000 to 150,000 distinct CDR3 sequences, around 27% appearing once. The specimen was PBMCs or a T cell subset sorted from them (not recorded which). The source of these receptors is an adult woman who had mild COVID-19 (a few samples of this study predate the infection). Cell type and time point are not known.

The chain joins TRBV3-1 to TRBJ2-7, with TRBD2 matching 7 bases. The CDR3 sequence is 18 residues long. The V gene end was trimmed by 4 bases and the J gene end by 7 bases; junction bases not matched to a gene: 22. CDR1 and CDR2 from the germline V gene are LGHDT and YNNKEL (reference sequence). The CDR3 bases are TGTGCCAGCAGCCCCTCAGTGACTAGCATCGGGGGTCGAGGTGAGCAGTACTTC. Translation: CASSPSVTSIGGRGEQYF.

The genes are TRBV29-1 and TRBJ2-6; D not resolved. With 5 bases removed from V and 0 bases from J, the gap between germline ends came to 5 bases. Germline V CDR1 and CDR2: SQVTM, ANQGSEA. There are 13 residues in the CDR3. CDR3 coding DNA: TGCAGCGTTCACAGCTCTGGGGCCAACGTCCTGACTTTC. As protein: CSVHSSGANVLTF.

This chain joins TRBV7-9 and TRBJ1-1; D is perhaps TRBD1 (5 bases). The V end lost 6 bases, the J end lost 1 base, and 12 bases lay between the germline ends. From germline, CDR1 is SEHNR and CDR2 FQNEAQ (reference sequence). CDR3 size: 14 residues. CDR3 loop: CASSSEGTNTEAFF. The CDR3 coding sequence is TGTGCCAGCAGTTCGGAAGGGACGAACACTGAAGCTTTCTTT.

This clonotype occurred a few times. This chain connects TRBV5-1 to TRBJ1-1; perhaps TRBD1 as D (5 bases). V dropped 0 bases and J dropped 0 bases, with 6 bases sitting between them. CDR1 and CDR2 (germline): SGHRS, YFSETQ. The CDR3 has 14 residues. In nucleotides, the CDR3 is TGCGCCAGCAGCTTGGCAGGGATGAACACTGAAGCTTTCTTT. Protein sequence: CASSLAGMNTEAFF.

This chain links TRBV12-3 or TRBV12-4 with TRBJ2-1, with D possibly matching TRBD1 (5 bases). The CDR3 runs 14 residues. The V and J ends lost 7 bases and 0 bases respectively, with 10 bases between them. This CDR3 reads CASNQQGSYNEQFF. CDR3 in DNA: TGTGCCAGCAACCAGCAGGGCTCCTACAATGAGCAGTTCTTC.

This clonotype was seen only a few times. The rearrangement joins TRBV7-8 to TRBJ2-1; 7 bases match TRBD2. CDR1 and CDR2 (germline): SGHVS, FQNEAQ. With V trimmed by 5 bases and J by 4 bases, 11 bases remained unmatched. This CDR3 spans 16 amino acids. CDR3 amino acids: CASSLVDLAAYNEQFF. The CDR3 DNA reads as TGTGCCAGCAGCCTAGTGGACCTAGCGGCATACAATGAGCAGTTCTTC.

This clonotype was counted a few times. The rearrangement joins TRBV29-1 to TRBJ2-2; the D gene is possibly TRBD1 (7 bases). V was pared by 5 bases and J by 5 bases, with 21 bases between. The CDR3 extends over 16 amino acids. Germline-derived CDR1 and CDR2 are SQVTM and ANQGSEA. CDR3: CSVKGGRQGGTGELFF. As DNA, the CDR3 is TGCAGCGTTAAAGGTGGGAGACAGGGAGGAACCGGGGAGCTGTTTTTT.

This clonotype was seen a handful of times. The V call is TRBV19, the J call TRBJ1-2; no clear D. The CDR3 is 14 residues long. With 5 bases removed from V and 4 bases from J, the gap between germline ends came to 14 bases. Germline-derived CDR1 and CDR2 are LNHDA and SQIVND (reference sequence). The CDR3 DNA sequence: TGTGCCAGTAGTCCGAAGGAGGGCGCCTATGGCTACACCTTC. This codes for CASSPKEGAYGYTF.

This clonotype was counted many times. The chain combines TRBV13 with TRBJ1-1, with D unclear. This CDR3 comprises 16 residues. The germline CDR1 and CDR2 sequences are PRHDT and FYEKMQ (reference sequence). Trimming took 0 bases from V and 1 from J, leaving 12 bases between them. The CDR3 is CASSLGWVGWNTEAFF. CDR3 in DNA: TGTGCCAGCAGCTTAGGCTGGGTAGGGTGGAACACTGAAGCTTTCTTT.

This clonotype was found a few times. V gene TRBV29-1 combines with J gene TRBJ1-1; unclear D gene. The V end lost 7 bases, the J end lost 1 base, and 10 bases lay between the germline ends. This CDR3 contains 12 residues. CDR1 SQVTM and CDR2 ANQGSEA come from the germline V gene. CDR3 sequence reads: CSALGENTEAFF. CDR3 DNA: TGCAGCGCGTTGGGAGAGAACACTGAAGCTTTCTTT.

In its sample, this clonotype was seen once. The genes are TRBV19 and TRBJ2-1, with a weak D call TRBD1 (5 bases). Germline loops: CDR1 LNHDA, CDR2 SQIVND (reference sequence). The CDR3 contains 13 residues. V was trimmed by 8 bases and J by 7 bases, leaving 15 bases between them. The CDR3 coding sequence is TGTGCCAGTCGGCAGGGTGTGACGAATGAGCAGTTCTTC. Translating it yields CASRQGVTNEQFF.

The chain combines TRBV27 with TRBJ1-1; no clear D. The germline V and J ends were trimmed by 2 bases and 5 bases, with 12 bases remaining between them. Looked up from germline, CDR1 is MNHEY and CDR2 is SMNVEV (reference sequence). The CDR3 is 14 residues long. The CDR3 nucleotides are TGTGCCAGCAGTTTACTGTCTGCGGGGACTGAAGCTTTCTTT. This encodes CASSLLSAGTEAFF.

The gene calls are TRBV4-1 and TRBJ2-7, with a weak D call TRBD1 (5 bases). Germline lookup yields CDR1 MGHRA and CDR2 YSYEKL. This CDR3 has 14 residues. Trimming removed 5 bases from V and 3 bases from J, with 14 bases in between. CDR3 DNA sequence: TGCGCCAGCAGCGATGACAGTCGTAGCTACGAGCAGTACTTC. This translates into CASSDDSRSYEQYF.